This T cell receptor beta chain was captured by sequencing in a study of OX40 agonist ivuxolimab in advanced cancers. With respect to this clone: As yet, its antigen is unknown.

Trimming cost V 4 bases and J 3 bases, with 22 bases left between them. Germline CDR1 SGHDT, CDR2 YYEEEE. The CDR3 has 17 amino acids. Findings and limits, study-wide: Researchers report that CD8+ T cells had, on average, more expanded clones than CD4+.

Repertoires were generated with immunoSEQ multiplex PCR, while TCRdb's copy carries only in-frame clones and drops some. The sample holds approximately 60,000 clones; more than 65% are singletons and the top ten take 6.3%. The chain uses TRBV5-6 and TRBJ1-2; a possible D gene is TRBD1 (6 bases). The receptor's source is an adult with an advanced solid tumor such as melanoma, head and neck, liver or kidney cancer. Material: CD4+ or CD8+ T cells sorted from blood, obtained in a trial of the OX40 agonist ivuxolimab. CDR3 protein: CASSPQGRGGLHYGYTF. In DNA, the CDR3 is TGTGCCAGCAGCCCCCAGGGTAGAGGGGGGCTTCACTATGGCTACACCTTC.